This T cell receptor (beta chain) was captured by sequencing in a study of blood T cell repertoires in COVID-19. Looking at the study overall: Some COVID-19 samples were acute and others convalescent; all came from the United States, Italy and Spain. T cells, B-cell-depleted T cells, or PBMCs supplied cDNA or gDNA.

In the original analysis: Counts of nucleated cells, estimated from reference gene primer amplification, were obtained. Assay used: immunoSEQ multiplex PCR; TCRdb lists only in-frame clones, some missing. The DNA was the basis for D and trimming; V, J and clone size are from that table. The sample includes over 150,000 clones, approximately 73% seen only once; the top ten take around 3.5%. The sequenced sample consisted of peripheral blood. The receptor was isolated from an elderly woman with acute or convalescent COVID-19.

The CDR3, as DNA: TGTGCCAGTAGGCGGGGCGAGGGACAGTCTGGCTATGGCTACACCTTC. Its protein is CASRRGEGQSGYGYTF. V usage is TRBV19 and J usage is TRBJ1-2; 7 bases are shared with TRBD1. Per the germline V gene, CDR1 is LNHDA and CDR2 is SQIVND (reference sequence). Trimming removed 6 bases from V and 4 bases from J; junction bases left unmatched: 14. The CDR3 totals 16 residues.